The entry below describes one TCR beta chain. Its antigen remains unknown. CDR1 and CDR2 from the germline V gene are LNHDA and SQIVND (reference sequence). V shed 5 bases and J 7 bases; nucleotides not matched to a gene: 5. The CDR3 consists of 13 residues. This sample is part of a study of cytomegalovirus exposure and HLA in healthy donors. Overall study context: A preliminary data release comprised roughly 80 million unique TCRs obtained from HLA-typed donors.

Researchers ran the PCR with 60 Vbeta and 13 Jbeta primers. Assay: immunoSEQ multiplex PCR; the TCRdb copy retains only in-frame clones and omits some. This sample carries roughly 140,000 clones, around 80% of them seen once, and the ten largest clones take approximately 6.1%. Regarding the study as a whole: CMV antigen specificity was confirmed in vitro for three CMV-associated chains. The number of N-insertions in an Asian-associated ancestry cluster was reportedly below the approximately 700-donor mean in a later analysis. No immune exposure information besides CMV serostatus was available.

This clonotype was obtained from a man younger than 45 in good health and CMV-seropositive. Sequenced sample: PBMCs. The rearrangement joins TRBV19 to TRBJ1-2, with TRBD1 matching 9 bases. The CDR3 sequence: CASSAGTGFGYTF. The CDR3 DNA sequence: TGTGCCAGTAGTGCAGGGACAGGGTTTGGCTACACCTTC.